One sample yielded the 6 T cell receptor beta chains listed below, sequenced in a study of blood T cell repertoires in COVID-19. Profiling relied on immunoSEQ multiplex PCR, and the TCRdb table lists in-frame clones only, not all of them. Of about 230,000 clones listed, around 82% are singletons. The specimen sequenced was peripheral blood. The receptors derive from a man between 35 and 55 years old with active or convalescent COVID-19.

This CDR3 is CATSDERGGYYEQYF. The CDR3 region has the DNA TGTGCCACCAGTGACGAGAGGGGGGGGTACTACGAGCAGTACTTC. The rearrangement links TRBV24-1 to TRBJ2-7; weak D call: TRBD2 (7 bases). The CDR3 consists of 15 residues. Between the trimmed V and J ends, which lost 4 bases and 3 bases, there was a span of 15 bases. Germline V lookup: CDR1 KGHDR, CDR2 SFDVKD.

For the CDR3, the DNA is TGTGCCAGCAGTTTTTCCCTAGACCGACTCTCCTACGAGCAGTACTTC. It translates to CASSFSLDRLSYEQYF. This sequence joins TRBV28 and TRBJ2-7; D is unclear. The CDR3 sequence is 16 residues long. V lost 3 bases and J 0 bases, leaving 15 bases between the germline ends. From germline, CDR1 is MDHEN and CDR2 SYDVKM.

This rearrangement joins TRBV18 to TRBJ2-7; TRBD1 matches 11 bases. V shed 0 bases and J 3 bases; nucleotides not matched to a gene: 1. The CDR3 length is 15 residues. The V gene's germline CDR1 is KGHSH and CDR2 LQKENI. CDR3 protein: CASSPPGTGGYEQYF. CDR3 coding DNA: TGTGCCAGCTCACCACCCGGGACAGGGGGCTACGAGCAGTACTTC.

The chain recombines TRBV5-1 with TRBJ2-5; weak D call: TRBD1 (6 bases). V lost 2 bases and J lost 3, with 8 bases in between. Germline V gene lookup returns CDR1 SGHRS and CDR2 YFSETQ. The CDR3 is 13 residues long. The CDR3: CASSLGQKETQYF. The CDR3 bases are TGCGCCAGCAGCTTAGGACAGAAAGAGACCCAGTACTTC.

The chain links TRBV5-1 to TRBJ1-1; 7 nucleotides align to TRBD1. The V and J ends lost 4 bases and 3 bases, in that order; junction bases with no gene match: 9. The CDR3 runs to 15 residues. The germline V gene encodes CDR1 SGHRS and CDR2 YFSETQ. DNA for the CDR3: TGCGCCAGCAGCCTTGGACAGGCCAGGGACACTGAAGCTTTCTTT. Translated: CASSLGQARDTEAFF.

V usage is TRBV9 and J usage is TRBJ1-2; D ambiguous. V was pared by 4 bases and J by 4 bases, with 14 bases between. This CDR3 is 14 amino acids long. Germline CDR1 is SGDLS and CDR2 is YYNGEE. CDR3 DNA sequence: TGTGCCAGCAGCACCCCCCCCGGTTTCTATGGCTACACCTTC. It encodes CASSTPPGFYGYTF. The variable domain in full, with the rest retrieved from reference TRBV9 and TRBJ1-2, is DSGVTQTPKHLITATGQRVTLRCSPRSGDLSVYWYQQSLDQGLQFLIQYYNGEERAKGNILERFSAQQFPDLHSELNLSSLELGDSALYFCASSTPPGFYGYTFGSGTRLTVV.